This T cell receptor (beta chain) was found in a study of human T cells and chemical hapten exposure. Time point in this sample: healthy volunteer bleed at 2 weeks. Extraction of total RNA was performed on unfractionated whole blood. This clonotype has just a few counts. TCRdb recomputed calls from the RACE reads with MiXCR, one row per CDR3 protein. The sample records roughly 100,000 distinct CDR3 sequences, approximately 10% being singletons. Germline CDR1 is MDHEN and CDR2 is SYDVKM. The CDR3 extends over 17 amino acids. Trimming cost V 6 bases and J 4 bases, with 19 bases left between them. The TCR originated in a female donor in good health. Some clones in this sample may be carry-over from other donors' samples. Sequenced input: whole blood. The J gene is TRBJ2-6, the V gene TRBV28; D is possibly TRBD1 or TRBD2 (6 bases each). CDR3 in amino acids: CASSPFSGAYGANVLTF. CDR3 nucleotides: TGTGCCAGCAGCCCATTTTCGGGGGCGTACGGGGCCAACGTCCTGACTTTC.